Below are 22 T cell receptor beta chains sequenced from a single sample in a study of blood T cell repertoires in COVID-19. Only in-frame clones appear in the TCRdb table, and some are missing; sequencing was by immunoSEQ multiplex PCR. The sample lists a few hundred thousand clones; approximately 90% were seen once. What was sequenced was peripheral blood. All receptors derive from a young woman with active or convalescent COVID-19.

V usage is TRBV6-2 or TRBV6-3 and J usage is TRBJ2-6; TRBD2 matches 7 bases. The V gene's germline CDR1 is MNHEY and CDR2 SVGEGT. Trimming cost V 1 base and J 0 bases; bases outside gene matches: 9. The CDR3 length is 19 residues. As DNA, the CDR3 is TGTGCCAGCAGTTACTTCCGGGGGGTCTCCTCCTCTGGGGCCAACGTCCTGACTTTC. Translating gives CASSYFRGVSSSGANVLTF.

This clone turned up a few times. The V and J genes are TRBV12-5 and TRBJ1-2, with 12 bases that match TRBD1. This CDR3 has 15 residues. Trimming removed 7 bases from V and 8 bases from J; junction bases left unmatched: 11. The germline CDR1 and CDR2 sequences are LGHNT and FRNRAP. The CDR3 loop is CASAASGQGAAGYTF. The CDR3 DNA is TGTGCTAGTGCCGCCTCGGGACAGGGGGCGGCAGGCTACACCTTC.

This chain connects TRBV7-3 to TRBJ2-3; TRBD2 might be the D (6 bases). This CDR3 comprises 14 residues. The germline V and J ends were trimmed by 3 bases and 3 bases, with 10 bases remaining between them. CDR1 and CDR2 (germline): SGHTA, FQGTGA. This chain's CDR3 is CASSLVGGTDTQYF. In nucleotides, the CDR3 is TGTGCCAGCAGCTTGGTCGGGGGAACAGATACGCAGTATTTT.

The chain recombines TRBV11-1 with TRBJ2-5; 8 bases are shared with TRBD2. V lost 5 bases, J lost 2 bases, and 10 bases stayed unmatched. Germline lookup yields CDR1 SGHAT and CDR2 FQDESV (reference sequence). The CDR3 totals 16 residues. The CDR3 DNA reads TGTGCCAGCAGCGCGCGGCGGGGGGCGAAACAAGAGACCCAGTACTTC. Translation: CASSARRGAKQETQYF.

The chain has TRBV30 and TRBJ1-6; D call uncertain. Germline CDR1 and CDR2: GTSNPN and SVGIG (reference sequence). The CDR3 extends over 11 amino acids. V lost 5 bases, J lost 7 bases, and 6 bases lay in between. The CDR3 nucleotides are TGTGCCTGGGAAACAAATTCACCCCTCCACTTT. This sequence encodes CAWETNSPLHF.

This chain uses TRBV19 with TRBJ2-7; TRBD2 might be the D (5 bases). Per the germline V gene, CDR1 is LNHDA and CDR2 is SQIVND (reference sequence). The CDR3 contains 13 residues. Between the trimmed V and J ends, which lost 3 bases and 7 bases, there was a span of 13 bases. The CDR3 DNA reads TGTGCCAGTAGTATTGTTGAGGGATGGGAGCAGTACTTC. It is translated as CASSIVEGWEQYF. The full variable domain, its missing parts supplied by reference TRBV19 and TRBJ2-7, is DGGITQSPKYLFRKEGQNVTLSCEQNLNHDAMYWYRQDPGQGLRLIYYSQIVNDFQKGDIAEGYSVSREKKESFPLTVTSAQKNPTAFYLCASSIVEGWEQYFGPGTRLTVT.

The V and J genes are TRBV19 and TRBJ1-5; TRBD1 is a possible D gene (6 bases). Germline CDR1 and CDR2: LNHDA and SQIVND (reference sequence). With 7 bases removed from V and 0 bases from J, the gap between germline ends came to 13 bases. This CDR3 is built from 15 residues. The CDR3 nucleotides are TGTGCCAGTACCCAAACAGGGATTAGCAATCAGCCCCAGCATTTT. Translated: CASTQTGISNQPQHF.

The chain employs TRBV28 and TRBJ1-2, with no clear D. Trimming left V 2 bases short and J 4 bases short, with 5 bases between. The CDR3 is made up of 12 amino acids. The germline V gene encodes CDR1 MDHEN and CDR2 SYDVKM. The CDR3 region has the DNA TGTGCCAGCAGTTTAGTGGCCTATGGCTACACCTTC. Its translation is CASSLVAYGYTF.

This clone has just a few counts. This sequence joins TRBV5-4 and TRBJ2-5; a possible D gene is TRBD1 (6 bases). CDR1 and CDR2 (germline): SGHNT, YYREEE (reference sequence). Trimming pared 4 bases from V and 4 bases from J, leaving 14 bases between. The CDR3 loop spans 14 amino acids. The CDR3 nucleotides are TGTGCCAGCAGCCCCAGGGGATCTACAGAGACCCAGTACTTC. As protein: CASSPRGSTETQYF.

The chain carries TRBV9 and TRBJ2-2; tentatively, D is TRBD1 (6 bases). CDR1 and CDR2 from the germline V gene are SGDLS and YYNGEE. The V gene lost 4 bases and the J gene lost 1 base, with 17 bases spanning the gap. This CDR3 is built from 17 residues. DNA of the CDR3: TGTGCCAGCAGCAACAGGGAGCGATTAGGGAACACCGGGGAGCTGTTTTTT. This gives the protein CASSNRERLGNTGELFF.

The chain employs TRBV7-2 and TRBJ1-3; D uncertain. Looked up from germline, CDR1 is SGHTA and CDR2 is FQGNSA. The CDR3 runs 15 residues. V shed 0 bases and J shed 0 bases, with 6 bases lying between them. CDR3 in DNA: TGTGCCAGCAGCTTAGCCCAGATCTCTGGAAACACCATATATTTT. It is translated as CASSLAQISGNTIYF.

DNA for the CDR3: TGTGCCAGCAGTTCTACAGGGAATCAGCCCCAGCATTTT. Its protein is CASSSTGNQPQHF. V usage is TRBV27 and J usage is TRBJ1-5; perhaps TRBD1 as D (6 bases). From germline, CDR1 is MNHEY and CDR2 SMNVEV (reference sequence). V gave up 4 bases and J gave up 4 bases, with 8 bases separating them. The CDR3 loop spans 13 amino acids.

This clone showed up just once. The chain carries TRBV6-4 and TRBJ2-1; D call uncertain. Trimming cost V 5 bases and J 0 bases, with 5 bases left between them. The germline CDR1 and CDR2 sequences are MRHNA and SNTAGT. CDR3 length equals 13 residues. The CDR3 spells CASSMYSYNEQFF. For the CDR3, the DNA is TGTGCCAGCAGTATGTACTCCTACAATGAGCAGTTCTTC.

The DNA for the CDR3 is TGTGCCAGTAGTTACGGGGAAATCTATGGCTACACCTTC. This sequence encodes CASSYGEIYGYTF. The chain recombines TRBV19 with TRBJ1-2; D is unresolved. The CDR3 is made up of 13 amino acids. V lost 5 bases and J 4 bases, leaving 11 bases between the germline ends. Germline lookup yields CDR1 LNHDA and CDR2 SQIVND (reference sequence).

The rearrangement joins TRBV29-1 to TRBJ1-1; a possible D gene is TRBD1 (5 bases). Trimming took off 8 bases at V and 3 bases at J, with 16 bases between the two ends. Germline-derived CDR1 and CDR2 are SQVTM and ANQGSEA. This CDR3 comprises 13 residues. CDR3 coding DNA: TGCAGCTTGGAGGGACTTCAGGACACTGAAGCTTTCTTT. This sequence encodes CSLEGLQDTEAFF.

The rearrangement links TRBV4-1 to TRBJ2-5; D possibly corresponds to TRBD2 (5 bases). V was cut by 0 bases and J by 1 base, with 9 bases left in between. CDR1 is MGHRA, CDR2 YSYEKL, per germline. The length of the CDR3 is 15 residues. The CDR3 nucleotides are TGCGCCAGCAGCCAAGATAAGGGAGTCCAAGAGACCCAGTACTTC. Amino acid sequence: CASSQDKGVQETQYF.

The rearrangement joins TRBV5-1 to TRBJ2-3; 10 nucleotides agree with TRBD1. CDR1 SGHRS and CDR2 YFSETQ come from the germline V gene. Trimming at V came to 0 bases and at J to 14 bases, leaving 9 bases not matched to a gene. There are 14 residues in the CDR3. The DNA for the CDR3 is TGCGCCAGCAGCTTGGGGGGGACAGGGGCCCTCCTGTATTTT. Translated: CASSLGGTGALLYF.

In regard to this clone: A junction end diverges from the germline sequence, so it may reflect a read error. The V and J genes are TRBV7-7 and TRBJ2-7; TRBD2 might be the D (5 bases). Germline loops: CDR1 SSHAT, CDR2 FNYEAQ (reference sequence). The CDR3 contains 17 residues. The CDR3 protein is CASSLEGGDYNFYEQYF. Written as DNA, the CDR3 is TGTGCTAGCAGCTTAGAGGGTGGTGACTACAACTTCTACGAGCAGTACTTC.

V usage is TRBV6-2 or TRBV6-3 and J usage is TRBJ1-2; TRBD1 matches at 8 bases. The trim removed 4 bases at V and 4 bases at J, leaving 8 bases unmatched. CDR1 and CDR2 (germline): MNHEY, SVGEGT. The CDR3 spans 15 residues. Written as DNA, the CDR3 is TGTGCCAGCAGTTCAGAAACCGGGACAGGCTATGGCTACACCTTC. Amino acid sequence: CASSSETGTGYGYTF.

This sequence joins TRBV5-1 and TRBJ1-6, with 7 bases aligning to TRBD1. CDR1 SGHRS and CDR2 YFSETQ come from the germline V gene. This CDR3 contains 15 residues. The junction had 5 bases not matched to a gene; V was cut back by 3 bases and J by 5 bases. The CDR3 nucleotides are TGCGCCAGCAGCTCGGGGACAGCCGATAATTCACCCCTCCACTTT. As protein: CASSSGTADNSPLHF.

The chain combines TRBV11-2 with TRBJ1-3, with a weak D call TRBD1 (5 bases). This CDR3 has 16 amino acids. CDR1 and CDR2 from the germline V gene are SGHAT and FQNNGV. Trimming left V 1 base short and J 4 bases short, with 14 bases between. CDR3 DNA sequence: TGTGCCAGCAGCTTAGGAGGTCCAGGGCACGGAAACACCATATATTTT. Amino acids: CASSLGGPGHGNTIYF.

DNA for the CDR3: TGTGCCAGCAGGGCTCACAGGGGATGGGGCACTGAAGCTTTCTTT. This sequence encodes CASRAHRGWGTEAFF. The V gene is TRBV28, the J gene TRBJ1-1, with 7 positions matching TRBD1. This CDR3 region has 15 residues. Germline-derived CDR1 and CDR2 are MDHEN and SYDVKM. With V trimmed by 6 bases and J by 4 bases, 11 bases remained unmatched.